The 8 T cell receptor beta chains presented below share a single source sample, sequenced in a study of blood T cell repertoires in COVID-19. Using immunoSEQ multiplex PCR, the repertoire was profiled, and TCRdb retains in-frame clones only, with some absent. This sample has 270,000 or so clones, with roughly 90% found just once. The sequencing sample was made of peripheral blood. The source of these receptors is a woman in her fifties or sixties with COVID-19, enrolled during active disease.

This chain uses TRBV5-1 with TRBJ2-7, with 9 bases matching TRBD1. The CDR3 spans 13 residues. V was clipped by 5 bases and J by 2 bases; unmatched bases: 2. Germline values: CDR1 SGHRS, CDR2 YFSETQ. The CDR3 nucleotides read TGCGCCAGCAGAAGACAGGGGGCCTACGAGCAGTACTTC. This translates into CASRRQGAYEQYF. The complete variable domain, with remaining parts taken from reference TRBV5-1 and TRBJ2-7, reads KAGVTQTPRYLIKTRGQQVTLSCSPISGHRSVSWYQQTPGQGLQFLFEYFSETQRNKGNFPGRFSGRQFSNSRSEMNVSTLELGDSALYLCASRRQGAYEQYFGPGTRLTVT.

This sequence joins TRBV5-1 and TRBJ1-4; D unclear. V lost 4 bases and J lost 8, with 12 bases in between. The V gene's germline CDR1 is SGHRS and CDR2 YFSETQ. The CDR3 extends over 13 amino acids. Written as DNA, the CDR3 is TGCGCCAGCAGCCCACCTGGGGAGGAAAAACTGTTTTTT. It translates to CASSPPGEEKLFF.

This sequence joins TRBV7-2 and TRBJ2-2; D call uncertain. This CDR3 spans 17 amino acids. Between the trimmed V and J ends, which lost 2 bases and 0 bases, there was a span of 13 bases. Germline V gives CDR1 SGHTA, CDR2 FQGNSA. This CDR3 reads CASSLSFAGANTGELFF. CDR3 in DNA: TGTGCCAGCAGCTTATCTTTCGCCGGAGCGAACACCGGGGAGCTGTTTTTT.

The rearrangement links TRBV27 to TRBJ1-2, with D possibly TRBD1 on 5 matching bases. CDR3 length: 13 amino acids. V gave up 4 bases and J gave up 4 bases, with 10 bases separating them. Germline V gene lookup returns CDR1 MNHEY and CDR2 SMNVEV (reference sequence). CDR3 in amino acids: CASSSAGGYGYTF. The CDR3 bases are TGTGCCAGCAGTTCCGCCGGGGGCTATGGCTACACCTTC.

The chain carries TRBV7-2 and TRBJ2-2, with 8 nucleotides matching TRBD1. V trimming: 8 bases; J trimming: 2 bases; junction bases outside the gene matches: 4. The length of the CDR3 is 14 residues. CDR1 is SGHTA, CDR2 FQGNSA, per germline. CDR3 in amino acids: CASRGQGNTGELFF. For the CDR3, the DNA is TGTGCCAGCCGCGGACAGGGAAACACCGGGGAGCTGTTTTTT.

A word on this clone: Other DNA sequences in the same sample also yield this CDR3. J is TRBJ2-5 and V is TRBV10-3; D possibly corresponds to TRBD1 (5 bases). Trimming took off 4 bases at V and 4 bases at J, with 13 bases between the two ends. Germline V lookup: CDR1 ENHRY, CDR2 SYGVKD. There are 14 residues in the CDR3. CDR3: CAISGQGVGETQYF. The CDR3 DNA reads as TGTGCCATCAGTGGGCAGGGTGTGGGAGAGACCCAGTACTTC.

The sample holds one count of this clone. This CDR3 is CASRIAGSYNEQFF. CDR3 sequence (DNA): TGTGCCAGCAGGATAGCTGGCTCCTACAATGAGCAGTTCTTC. The rearrangement links TRBV7-9 to TRBJ2-1; D remains ambiguous. The V gene lost 6 bases and the J gene lost 0 bases, with 9 bases spanning the gap. Germline V CDR1 and CDR2: SEHNR, FQNEAQ (reference sequence). This CDR3 has 14 amino acids.

V is TRBV9 and J is TRBJ1-5; no definite D call. V was shortened by 3 bases and J by 0 bases, with 7 bases between the two germline ends. The CDR3 has 14 amino acids. CDR1 is SGDLS and CDR2 is YYNGEE in the germline V gene. CDR3 protein: CASSADYSNQPQHF. CDR3 DNA sequence: TGTGCCAGCAGCGCCGACTATAGCAATCAGCCCCAGCATTTT.